This entry lists 16 T cell receptor beta chains sequenced from one sample in a study of CD8 T cells in Susac syndrome. The RNA input was 0.5 to 1 ug, and it was reverse transcribed with random hexamers. TCRdb analysed the immunoSEQ multiplex PCR reads with MiXCR anew, one entry per CDR3 protein. The data hold under 80,000 distinct CDR3 sequences, with roughly 91% observed a single time. Material: CD4+ T cells from PBMCs. These receptors originate from a human donor with Susac syndrome.

V and J are TRBV15 and TRBJ2-7; 7 nucleotides agree with TRBD1. The CDR3 loop spans 18 amino acids. From germline, CDR1 is LNHNV and CDR2 YYDKDF (reference sequence). V was clipped by 1 base and J by 0 bases; unmatched bases: 12. For the CDR3, the DNA is TGTGCCACCAGCAGAGGTTCTTCCGACAGGGCCTTCTCCTACGAGCAGTACTTC. It encodes CATSRGSSDRAFSYEQYF.

This clonotype came up a few times. V gene TRBV12-3 or TRBV12-4 combines with J gene TRBJ2-5; D remains ambiguous. The germline V and J ends were trimmed by 0 bases and 1 base, with 15 bases remaining between them. The CDR3 runs 17 residues. DNA for the CDR3: TGTGCCAGCAGTTTAGCGGCGGCTTCCGACCTCCAAGAGACCCAGTACTTC. Amino acids: CASSLAAASDLQETQYF.

This clonotype has only one observation. The chain has TRBV11-2 and TRBJ2-3; D unclear. The length of the CDR3 is 14 residues. Germline V gene sequence: CDR1 SGHAT, CDR2 FQNNGV. Trimming took off 0 bases at V and 0 bases at J, with 4 bases between the two ends. CDR3 DNA sequence: TGTGCCAGCAGCTTAGATTTTAGCACAGATACGCAGTATTTT. This sequence encodes CASSLDFSTDTQYF.

V is TRBV7-9 and J is TRBJ2-2; 10 positions match TRBD1. The V gene end was trimmed by 5 bases and the J gene end by 4 bases; junction bases not matched to a gene: 4. This CDR3 has 15 residues. Germline V gives CDR1 SEHNR, CDR2 FQNEAQ (reference sequence). The CDR3 sequence: CASSPGTGVTGELFF. CDR3 nucleotides: TGTGCCAGCAGCCCCGGGACAGGGGTCACCGGGGAGCTGTTTTTT.

V is TRBV12-3 or TRBV12-4 and J is TRBJ1-5; unclear D gene. V was cut by 5 bases and J by 5 bases, with 16 bases left in between. The CDR3 spans 15 residues. The CDR3 here is CASSPPWGRDQPQHF. CDR3 bases: TGTGCCAGCAGTCCCCCGTGGGGAAGGGATCAGCCCCAGCATTTT.

The rearrangement joins TRBV6-2 or TRBV6-3 to TRBJ1-2, with 8 positions matching TRBD1. V lost 6 bases, J lost 3 bases, and 6 bases stayed unmatched. Germline CDR1 is MNHEY and CDR2 is SVGEGT. The CDR3 contains 14 residues. In DNA form, the CDR3 reads TGTGCCAGCAGCGAAGACAGGGGAGACTATGGCTACACCTTC. The encoded protein is CASSEDRGDYGYTF.

The V call is TRBV6-2 or TRBV6-3, the J call TRBJ2-7; TRBD2 matches at 15 bases. Germline V lookup: CDR1 MNHEY, CDR2 SVGEGT. There are 19 residues in the CDR3. The J segment lost 0 bases and the V segment lost 0 bases, leaving 6 bases of the junction unmatched. The CDR3 loop is CASSYSGLAGGTNSYEQYF. DNA of the CDR3: TGTGCCAGCAGTTACTCCGGACTAGCGGGAGGGACAAACTCCTACGAGCAGTACTTC.

The J gene is TRBJ2-5, the V gene TRBV7-2; no reliable D call. The CDR3 runs 12 residues. The germline V and J ends were trimmed by 1 base and 8 bases, with 8 bases remaining between them. Germline V gene lookup returns CDR1 SGHTA and CDR2 FQGNSA. The CDR3 here is CASSLDLYTQYF. CDR3 nucleotide sequence: TGTGCCAGCAGCTTAGATCTCTATACCCAGTACTTC. Together with reference TRBV7-2 and TRBJ2-5, the CDR3 gives the full variable domain: GAGVSQSPSNKVTEKGKDVELRCDPISGHTALYWYRQSLGQGLEFLIYFQGNSAPDKSGLPSDRFSAERTGGSVSTLTIQRTQQEDSAVYLCASSLDLYTQYFGPGTRLLVL.

The chain carries TRBV7-2 and TRBJ2-1; D gene unclear. Deletions cut 2 bases from V and 8 bases from J, with 4 bases between. Germline V gives CDR1 SGHTA, CDR2 FQGNSA. The CDR3 length is 11 residues. CDR3: CASSLLYEQFF. The CDR3 DNA reads TGTGCCAGCAGCTTATTGTATGAGCAGTTCTTC.

The CDR3 region has the DNA TGCGCCAGCCGTCTTGGTACCTACCAAGAGACCCAGTACTTC. Its translation is CASRLGTYQETQYF. The chain recombines TRBV5-1 with TRBJ2-5; D uncertain. CDR3 length: 14 amino acids. Trimming stripped 7 bases from V and 0 bases from J, with 13 bases between. Germline V gene sequence: CDR1 SGHRS, CDR2 YFSETQ.

The rearrangement uses TRBV10-3 and TRBJ1-1; 9 positions agree with TRBD1. CDR1 ENHRY and CDR2 SYGVKD come from the germline V gene. V gave up 6 bases and J gave up 0 bases; unmatched junction bases: 8. This CDR3 spans 16 amino acids. CDR3 nucleotides: TGTGCCATCAGCAAGCGGACAGGGGACATGAACACTGAAGCTTTCTTT. Its translation: CAISKRTGDMNTEAFF.

The gene calls are TRBV7-2 and TRBJ2-5; 8 bases match TRBD2. Germline CDR1 reads SGHTA; CDR2 reads FQGNSA. V dropped 1 base and J dropped 4; count of bases not matched to a gene: 5. The CDR3 totals 15 residues. CDR3 protein: CASSLGIGGAETQYF. The CDR3 DNA reads as TGTGCCAGCAGCTTAGGAATCGGGGGGGCAGAGACCCAGTACTTC.

This rearrangement joins TRBV2 to TRBJ1-1; tentative D call: TRBD1 (6 bases). The CDR3 sequence is 14 residues long. With 7 bases removed from V and 0 bases from J, the gap between germline ends came to 12 bases. Germline V CDR1 and CDR2: SNHLY, FYNNEI. CDR3 nucleotides: TGTGCCAGCAAATCGGACAGCTTGAACACTGAAGCTTTCTTT. Protein product: CASKSDSLNTEAFF.

In its sample, this clonotype was seen once. The V and J genes are TRBV3-1 and TRBJ2-1; no clear D. This CDR3 is built from 12 residues. Germline lookup yields CDR1 LGHDT and CDR2 YNNKEL (reference sequence). Trimming stripped 3 bases from V and 3 bases from J, with 3 bases between. CDR3 DNA: TGTGCCAGCAGCCATATCTACAATGAGCAGTTCTTC. Translating it yields CASSHIYNEQFF.

This clonotype was counted a few times. V gene TRBV7-2 combines with J gene TRBJ2-3; unclear D gene. CDR3 size: 13 residues. The V and J ends lost 0 bases and 10 bases respectively, with 11 bases between them. Germline V gene data show CDR1 as SGHTA and CDR2 as FQGNSA. The CDR3 reads CASSLAVLPPQYF. The CDR3 DNA reads TGTGCCAGCAGCTTAGCTGTCCTACCTCCGCAGTATTTT.

This chain connects TRBV18 to TRBJ1-2; 8 bases map to TRBD1. After removal of 4 bases from V and 12 bases from J, the junction contained 7 bases not matched to a gene. Germline CDR1 and CDR2: KGHSH and LQKENI. This CDR3 is 12 amino acids long. The CDR3 bases are TGTGCCAGCTCACGACCACAGGGGGGAAACACCTTC. As protein: CASSRPQGGNTF.